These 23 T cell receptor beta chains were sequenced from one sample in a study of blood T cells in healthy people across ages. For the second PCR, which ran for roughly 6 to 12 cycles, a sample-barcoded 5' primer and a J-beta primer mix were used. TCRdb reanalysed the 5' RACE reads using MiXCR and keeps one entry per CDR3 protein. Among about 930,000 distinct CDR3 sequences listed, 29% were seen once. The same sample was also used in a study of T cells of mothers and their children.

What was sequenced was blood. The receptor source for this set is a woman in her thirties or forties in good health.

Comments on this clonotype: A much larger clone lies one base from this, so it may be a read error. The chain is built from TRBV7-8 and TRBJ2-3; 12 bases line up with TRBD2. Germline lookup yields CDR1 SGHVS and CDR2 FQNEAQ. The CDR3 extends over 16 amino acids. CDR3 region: CVSSLASGGGPDTQYF. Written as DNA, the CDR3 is TGTGTCAGCAGCTTAGCTAGCGGGGGGGGCCCAGATACGCAGTATTTT. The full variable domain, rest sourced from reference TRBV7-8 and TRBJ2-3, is GAGVSQSPRYKVAKRGQDVALRCDPISGHVSLFWYQQALGQGPEFLTYFQNEAQLDKSGLPSDRFFAERPEGSVSTLKIQRTQQEDSAVYLCVSSLASGGGPDTQYFGPGTRLTVL.

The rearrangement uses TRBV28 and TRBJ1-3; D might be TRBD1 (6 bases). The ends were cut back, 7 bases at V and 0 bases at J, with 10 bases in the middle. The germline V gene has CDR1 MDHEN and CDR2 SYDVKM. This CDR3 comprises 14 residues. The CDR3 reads CASIRTVSGNTIYF. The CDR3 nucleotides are TGTGCCAGCATACGGACAGTCTCTGGAAACACCATATATTTT. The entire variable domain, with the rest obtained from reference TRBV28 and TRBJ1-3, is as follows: DVKVTQSSRYLVKRTGEKVFLECVQDMDHENMFWYRQDPGLGLRLIYFSYDVKMKEKGDIPEGYSVSREKKERFSLILESASTNQTSMYLCASIRTVSGNTIYFGEGSWLTVV.

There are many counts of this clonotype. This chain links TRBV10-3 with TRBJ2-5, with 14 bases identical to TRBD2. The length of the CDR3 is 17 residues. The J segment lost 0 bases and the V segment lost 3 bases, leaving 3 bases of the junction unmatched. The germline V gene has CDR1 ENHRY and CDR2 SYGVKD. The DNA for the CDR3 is TGTGCCATCAGTGACGGGACTAGCGGGGGTTACCAAGAGACCCAGTACTTC. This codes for CAISDGTSGGYQETQYF.

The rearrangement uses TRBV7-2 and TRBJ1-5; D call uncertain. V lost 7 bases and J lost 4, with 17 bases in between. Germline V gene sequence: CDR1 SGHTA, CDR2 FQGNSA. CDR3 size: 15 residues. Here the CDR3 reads CASTREGFANQPQHF. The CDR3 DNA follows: TGTGCCAGCACCCGGGAGGGTTTCGCGAATCAGCCCCAGCATTTT.

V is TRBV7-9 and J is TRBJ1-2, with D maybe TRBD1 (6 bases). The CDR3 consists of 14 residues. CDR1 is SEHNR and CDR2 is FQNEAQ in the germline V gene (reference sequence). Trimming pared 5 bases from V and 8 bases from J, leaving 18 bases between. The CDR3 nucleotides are TGTGCCAGCAGCCTAATGGGGGGCTTTGAAGGCTACACCTTC. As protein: CASSLMGGFEGYTF.

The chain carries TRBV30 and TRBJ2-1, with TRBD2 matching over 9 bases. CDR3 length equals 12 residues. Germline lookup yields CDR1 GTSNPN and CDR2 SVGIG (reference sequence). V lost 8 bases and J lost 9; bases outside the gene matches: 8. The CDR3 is CARRGGASEQFF. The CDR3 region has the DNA TGTGCCCGCCGCGGGGGGGCCAGTGAGCAGTTCTTC.

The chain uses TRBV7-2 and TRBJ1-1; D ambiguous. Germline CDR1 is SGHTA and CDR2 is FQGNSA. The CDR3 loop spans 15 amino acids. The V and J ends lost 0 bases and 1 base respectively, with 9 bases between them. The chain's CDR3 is CASSLAYHKNTEAFF. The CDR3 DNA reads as TGTGCCAGCAGCTTAGCCTACCACAAGAACACTGAAGCTTTCTTT.

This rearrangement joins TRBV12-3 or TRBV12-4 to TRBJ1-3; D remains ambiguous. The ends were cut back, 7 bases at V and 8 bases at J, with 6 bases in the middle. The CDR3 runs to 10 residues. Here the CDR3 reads CASKVDTIYF. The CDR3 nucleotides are TGTGCCAGCAAAGTGGACACCATATATTTT.

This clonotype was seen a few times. The CDR3 region has the DNA TGCGCCAGCAGCCTAGGGTCCGAGGGCAGCTATGGCTACACCTTC. Translation: CASSLGSEGSYGYTF. This chain joins TRBV4-3 and TRBJ1-2; D is unresolved. Trimming pared 4 bases from V and 4 bases from J, leaving 16 bases between. Per germline, CDR1 LGHNA and CDR2 YSLEER. This CDR3 contains 15 residues.

The CDR3 reads CASSLLGLLRGNEQFF. DNA for the CDR3: TGCGCCAGCAGCTTATTAGGACTTCTCCGGGGCAATGAGCAGTTCTTC. V is TRBV5-1 and J is TRBJ2-1; TRBD2 is a possible D gene (5 bases). V was trimmed by 2 bases and J by 6 bases, leaving 18 bases between them. Germline-derived CDR1 and CDR2 are SGHRS and YFSETQ. CDR3 length: 16 amino acids. The variable domain in full, with the rest retrieved from reference TRBV5-1 and TRBJ2-1, is KAGVTQTPRYLIKTRGQQVTLSCSPISGHRSVSWYQQTPGQGLQFLFEYFSETQRNKGNFPGRFSGRQFSNSRSEMNVSTLELGDSALYLCASSLLGLLRGNEQFFGPGTRLTVL.

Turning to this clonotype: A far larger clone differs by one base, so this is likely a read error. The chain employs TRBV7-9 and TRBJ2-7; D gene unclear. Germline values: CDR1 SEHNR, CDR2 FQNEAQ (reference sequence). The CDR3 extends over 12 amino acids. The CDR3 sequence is CTSSLPSYEQYF. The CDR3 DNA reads TGTACCAGCAGCTTACCCTCCTACGAGCAGTACTTC.

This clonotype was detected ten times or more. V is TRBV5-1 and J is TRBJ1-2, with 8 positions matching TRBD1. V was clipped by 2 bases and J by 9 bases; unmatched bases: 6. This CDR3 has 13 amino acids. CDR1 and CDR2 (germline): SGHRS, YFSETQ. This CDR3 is CASSFPGQESYTF. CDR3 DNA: TGCGCCAGCAGCTTCCCGGGACAGGAGAGCTACACCTTC.

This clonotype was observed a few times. The CDR3 nucleotides are TGTGCCAGCAGCCAAGATCTAGTTATCTATGGCTACACCTTC. Translation: CASSQDLVIYGYTF. The chain carries TRBV14 and TRBJ1-2; D gene unclear. Per the germline V gene, CDR1 is SGHDN and CDR2 is FVKESK. Trimming took 0 bases from V and 4 from J, leaving 9 bases between them. The CDR3 spans 14 residues.

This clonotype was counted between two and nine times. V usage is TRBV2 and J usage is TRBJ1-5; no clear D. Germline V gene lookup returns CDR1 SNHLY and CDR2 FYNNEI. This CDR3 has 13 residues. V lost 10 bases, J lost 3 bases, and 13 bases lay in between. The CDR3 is CATLRSPNQPQHF. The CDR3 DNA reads TGTGCCACCCTCAGGTCCCCCAATCAGCCCCAGCATTTT.

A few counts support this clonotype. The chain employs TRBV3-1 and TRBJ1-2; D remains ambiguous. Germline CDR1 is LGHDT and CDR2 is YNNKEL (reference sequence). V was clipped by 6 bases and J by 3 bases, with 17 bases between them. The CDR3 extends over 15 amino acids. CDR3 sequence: CASSPKRQVYYGYTF. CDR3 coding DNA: TGTGCCAGCAGTCCTAAGAGGCAGGTTTACTATGGCTACACCTTC.

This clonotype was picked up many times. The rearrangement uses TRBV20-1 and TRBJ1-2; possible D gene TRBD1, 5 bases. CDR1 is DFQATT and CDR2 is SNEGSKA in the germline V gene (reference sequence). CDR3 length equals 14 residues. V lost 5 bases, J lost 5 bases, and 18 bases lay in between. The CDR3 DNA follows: TGCAGTGCTGGAGCAGGGCGTGCGGTATATGGCTACACCTTC. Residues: CSAGAGRAVYGYTF.

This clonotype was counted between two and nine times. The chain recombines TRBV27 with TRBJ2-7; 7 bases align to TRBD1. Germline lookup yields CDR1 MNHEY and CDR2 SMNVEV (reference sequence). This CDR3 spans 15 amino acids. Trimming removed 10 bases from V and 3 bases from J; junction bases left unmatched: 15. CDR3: CANKGGRGRIYEQYF. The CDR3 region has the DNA TGTGCCAACAAAGGGGGCAGGGGCCGGATCTACGAGCAGTACTTC.

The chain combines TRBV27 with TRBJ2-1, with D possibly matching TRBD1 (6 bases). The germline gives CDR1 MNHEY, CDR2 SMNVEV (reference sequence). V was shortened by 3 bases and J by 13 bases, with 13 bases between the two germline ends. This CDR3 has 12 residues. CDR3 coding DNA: TGTGCCAGCAGTTTGGCCAGGGGTACTCAGTTCTTC. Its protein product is CASSLARGTQFF.

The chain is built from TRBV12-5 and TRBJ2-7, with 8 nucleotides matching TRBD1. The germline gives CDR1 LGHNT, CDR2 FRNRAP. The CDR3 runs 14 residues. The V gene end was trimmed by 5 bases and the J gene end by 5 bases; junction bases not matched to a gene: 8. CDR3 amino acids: CASGPGQGGDEQYF. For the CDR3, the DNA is TGTGCTAGTGGTCCCGGACAGGGCGGAGACGAGCAGTACTTC.

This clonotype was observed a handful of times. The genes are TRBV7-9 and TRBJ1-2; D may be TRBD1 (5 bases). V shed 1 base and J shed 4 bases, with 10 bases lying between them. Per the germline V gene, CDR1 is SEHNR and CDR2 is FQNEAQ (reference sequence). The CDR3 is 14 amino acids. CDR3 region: CASSLGGASYGYTF. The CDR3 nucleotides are TGTGCCAGCAGCTTAGGTGGGGCTTCCTATGGCTACACCTTC. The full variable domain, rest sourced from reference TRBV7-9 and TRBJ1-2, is DTGVSQNPRHKITKRGQNVTFRCDPISEHNRLYWYRQTLGQGPEFLTYFQNEAQLEKSRLLSDRFSAERPKGSFSTLEIQRTEQGDSAMYLCASSLGGASYGYTFGSGTRLTVV.

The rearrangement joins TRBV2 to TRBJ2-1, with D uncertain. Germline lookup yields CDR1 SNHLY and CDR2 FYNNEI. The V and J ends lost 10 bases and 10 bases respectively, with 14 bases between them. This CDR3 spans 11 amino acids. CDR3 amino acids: CAISSFGEQFF. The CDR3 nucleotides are TGTGCCATCAGCTCATTCGGGGAGCAGTTCTTC.

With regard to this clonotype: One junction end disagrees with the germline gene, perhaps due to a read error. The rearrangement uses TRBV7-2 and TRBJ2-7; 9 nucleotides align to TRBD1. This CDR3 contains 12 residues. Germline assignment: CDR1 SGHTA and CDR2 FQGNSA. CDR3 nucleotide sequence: TGCACCAGCAGCCGGACAGGGGTCGAGCAGTACTTC. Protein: CTSSRTGVEQYF.

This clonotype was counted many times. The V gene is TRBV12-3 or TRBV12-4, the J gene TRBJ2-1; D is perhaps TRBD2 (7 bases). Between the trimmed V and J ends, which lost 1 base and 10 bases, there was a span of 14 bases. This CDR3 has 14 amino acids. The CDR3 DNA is TGTGCCAGCAGTTTAGTCGGGGGGCTGGAGGAGCAGTTCTTC. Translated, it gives CASSLVGGLEEQFF.